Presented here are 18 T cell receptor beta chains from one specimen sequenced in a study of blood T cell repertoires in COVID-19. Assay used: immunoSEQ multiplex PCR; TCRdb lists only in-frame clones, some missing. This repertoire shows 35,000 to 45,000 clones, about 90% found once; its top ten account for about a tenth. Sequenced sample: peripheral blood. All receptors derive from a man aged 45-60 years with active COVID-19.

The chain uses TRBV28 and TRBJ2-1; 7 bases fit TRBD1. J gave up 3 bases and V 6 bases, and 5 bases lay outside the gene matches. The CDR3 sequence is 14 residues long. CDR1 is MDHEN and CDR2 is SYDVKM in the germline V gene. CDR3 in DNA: TGTGCCAGCAGCCTGGACAGGAGCTACAATGAGCAGTTCTTC. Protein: CASSLDRSYNEQFF. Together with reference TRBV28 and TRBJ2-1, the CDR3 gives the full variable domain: DVKVTQSSRYLVKRTGEKVFLECVQDMDHENMFWYRQDPGLGLRLIYFSYDVKMKEKGDIPEGYSVSREKKERFSLILESASTNQTSMYLCASSLDRSYNEQFFGPGTRLTVL.

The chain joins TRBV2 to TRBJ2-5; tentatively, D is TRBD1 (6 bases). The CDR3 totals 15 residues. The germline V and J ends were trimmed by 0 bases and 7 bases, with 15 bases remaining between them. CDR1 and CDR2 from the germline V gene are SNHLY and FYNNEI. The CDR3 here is CASSEAWTALGTQYF. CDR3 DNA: TGTGCCAGCAGTGAAGCCTGGACAGCCTTAGGGACCCAGTACTTC.

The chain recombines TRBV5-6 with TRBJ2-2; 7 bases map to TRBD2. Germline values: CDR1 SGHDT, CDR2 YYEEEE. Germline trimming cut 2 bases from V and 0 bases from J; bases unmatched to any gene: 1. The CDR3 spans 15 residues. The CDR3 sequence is CASSFGGTNTGELFF. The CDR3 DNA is TGTGCCAGCAGCTTCGGGGGGACGAACACCGGGGAGCTGTTTTTT.

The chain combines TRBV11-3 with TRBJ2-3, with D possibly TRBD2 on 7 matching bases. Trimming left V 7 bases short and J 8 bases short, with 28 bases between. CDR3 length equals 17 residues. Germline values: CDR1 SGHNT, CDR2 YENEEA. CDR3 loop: CASNPRGRGMVRVTQYF. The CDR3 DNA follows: TGTGCCAGCAACCCCCGGGGGCGGGGGATGGTCCGTGTTACGCAGTATTTT.

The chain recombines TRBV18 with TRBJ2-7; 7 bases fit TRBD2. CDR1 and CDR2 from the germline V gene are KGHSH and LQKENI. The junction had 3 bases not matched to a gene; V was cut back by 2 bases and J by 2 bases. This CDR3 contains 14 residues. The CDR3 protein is CASSPSGRAYEQYF. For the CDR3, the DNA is TGTGCCAGCTCACCAAGTGGGAGGGCCTACGAGCAGTACTTC. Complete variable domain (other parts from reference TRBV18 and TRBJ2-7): NAGVMQNPRHLVRRRGQEARLRCSPMKGHSHVYWYRQLPEEGLKFMVYLQKENIIDESGMPKERFSAEFPKEGPSILRIQQVVRGDSAAYFCASSPSGRAYEQYFGPGTRLTVT.

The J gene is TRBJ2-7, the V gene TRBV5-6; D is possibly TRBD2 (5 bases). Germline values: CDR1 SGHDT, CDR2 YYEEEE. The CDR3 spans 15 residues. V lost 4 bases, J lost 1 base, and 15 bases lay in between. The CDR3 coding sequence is TGTGCCAGCAGCCATTATTTGGGGAGTTCCTACGAGCAGTACTTC. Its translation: CASSHYLGSSYEQYF. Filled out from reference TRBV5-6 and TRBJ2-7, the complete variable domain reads DAGVTQSPTHLIKTRGQQVTLRCSPKSGHDTVSWYQQALGQGPQFIFQYYEEEERQRGNFPDRFSGHQFPNYSSELNVNALLLGDSALYLCASSHYLGSSYEQYFGPGTRLTVT.

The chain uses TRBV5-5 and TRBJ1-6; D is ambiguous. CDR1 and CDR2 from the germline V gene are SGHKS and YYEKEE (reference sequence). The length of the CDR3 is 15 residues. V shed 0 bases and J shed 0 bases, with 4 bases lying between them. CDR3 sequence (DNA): TGTGCCAGCAGCTTGGCCAGCTCCTATAATTCACCCCTCCACTTT. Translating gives CASSLASSYNSPLHF.

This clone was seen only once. The CDR3 loop reads CATSRDQGLTDTQYF. In nucleotides, the CDR3 is TGTGCCACCAGCAGAGATCAAGGACTCACAGATACGCAGTATTTT. V usage is TRBV15 and J usage is TRBJ2-3; perhaps TRBD2 as D (5 bases). The CDR3 covers 15 residues. V shed 0 bases and J shed 2 bases, with 9 bases lying between them. The germline V gene encodes CDR1 LNHNV and CDR2 YYDKDF (reference sequence).

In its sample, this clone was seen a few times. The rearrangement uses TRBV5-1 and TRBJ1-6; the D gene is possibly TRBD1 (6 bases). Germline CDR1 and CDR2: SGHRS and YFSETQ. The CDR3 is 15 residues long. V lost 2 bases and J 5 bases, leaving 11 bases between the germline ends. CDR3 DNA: TGCGCCAGCAGCTTCTCAGGGGACCATAATTCACCCCTCCACTTT. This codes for CASSFSGDHNSPLHF.

The CDR3 here is CASSFTKNTEAFF. In nucleotides, the CDR3 is TGTGCCAGCAGCTTTACAAAGAACACTGAAGCTTTCTTT. The chain recombines TRBV11-3 with TRBJ1-1; D remains unclear. The CDR3 spans 13 residues. The V and J ends lost 3 bases and 1 base respectively, with 6 bases between them. Germline loops: CDR1 SGHNT, CDR2 YENEEA. Complete variable domain (other parts from reference TRBV11-3 and TRBJ1-1): EAGVVQSPRYKIIEKKQPVAFWCNPISGHNTLYWYLQNLGQGPELLIRYENEEAVDDSQLPKDRFSAERLKGVDSTLKIQPAELGDSAVYLCASSFTKNTEAFFGQGTRLTVV.

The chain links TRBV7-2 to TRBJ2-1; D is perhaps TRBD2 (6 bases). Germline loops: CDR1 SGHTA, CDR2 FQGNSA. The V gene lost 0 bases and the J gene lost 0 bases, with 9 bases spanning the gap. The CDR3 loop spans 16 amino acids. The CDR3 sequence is CASSLASGRSYNEQFF. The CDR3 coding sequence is TGTGCCAGCAGCTTAGCTAGCGGTCGCTCCTACAATGAGCAGTTCTTC. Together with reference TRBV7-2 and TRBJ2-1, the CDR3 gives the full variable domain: GAGVSQSPSNKVTEKGKDVELRCDPISGHTALYWYRQSLGQGLEFLIYFQGNSAPDKSGLPSDRFSAERTGGSVSTLTIQRTQQEDSAVYLCASSLASGRSYNEQFFGPGTRLTVL.

The DNA for the CDR3 is TGTGCCTGGACAGTAGGGGGGGACCAAGAGACCCAGTACTTC. Protein product: CAWTVGGDQETQYF. This chain joins TRBV30 and TRBJ2-5; tentative D call: TRBD2 (7 bases). Germline assignment: CDR1 GTSNPN and CDR2 SVGIG (reference sequence). This CDR3 has 14 residues. V lost 4 bases to trimming and J lost 0 bases, with 12 bases between them.

CDR3 DNA: TGTGCCAGCCACTTTGGGGGAGGGCCCTACAATGAGCAGTTCTTC. Amino acids: CASHFGGGPYNEQFF. The chain carries TRBV28 and TRBJ2-1; TRBD2 agrees at 7 bases. Germline values: CDR1 MDHEN, CDR2 SYDVKM. Unmatched junction bases numbered 9, after V lost 8 bases and J lost 2 bases. The CDR3 totals 15 residues.

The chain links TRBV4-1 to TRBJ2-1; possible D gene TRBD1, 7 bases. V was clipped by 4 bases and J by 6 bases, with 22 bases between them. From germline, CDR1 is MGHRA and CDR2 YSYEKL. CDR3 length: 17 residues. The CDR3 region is CASSPLEGATFLNEQFF. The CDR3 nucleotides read TGCGCCAGCAGCCCCCTGGAGGGGGCAACATTTCTCAATGAGCAGTTCTTC.

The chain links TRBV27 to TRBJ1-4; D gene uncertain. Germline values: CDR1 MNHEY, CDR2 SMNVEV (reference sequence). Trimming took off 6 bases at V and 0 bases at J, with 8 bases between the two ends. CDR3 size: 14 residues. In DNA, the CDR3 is TGTGCCAGCAGCCCGAGGGCAACTAATGAAAAACTGTTTTTT. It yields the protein CASSPRATNEKLFF.

CDR3 protein: CARLEKTGVPNQPQHF. CDR3 bases: TGCGCCAGGCTAGAAAAAACAGGGGTACCCAATCAGCCCCAGCATTTT. The chain joins TRBV10-1 to TRBJ1-5, with 7 bases matching TRBD1. V gave up 9 bases and J gave up 3 bases; unmatched junction bases: 14. Germline values: CDR1 WNHNN, CDR2 SYGVQD (reference sequence). This CDR3 comprises 16 residues.

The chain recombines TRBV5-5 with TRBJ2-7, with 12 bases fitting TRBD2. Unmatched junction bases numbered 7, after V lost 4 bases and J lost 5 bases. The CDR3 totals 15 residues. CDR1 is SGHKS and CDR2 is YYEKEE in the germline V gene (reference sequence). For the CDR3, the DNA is TGTGCCAGCAGCCCACGACTAGCGGGAGTCCACGAGCAGTACTTC. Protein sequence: CASSPRLAGVHEQYF.

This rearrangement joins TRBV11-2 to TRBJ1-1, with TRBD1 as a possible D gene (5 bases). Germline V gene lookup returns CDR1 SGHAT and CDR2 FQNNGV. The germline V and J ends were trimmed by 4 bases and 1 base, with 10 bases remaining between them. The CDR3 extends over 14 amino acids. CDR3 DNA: TGTGCCAGCAGCTCAGGGTTATCGAACACTGAAGCTTTCTTT. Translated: CASSSGLSNTEAFF.